This TCR beta chain is from a study of blood T cell repertoires in COVID-19. Study context: The United States, Italy and Spain supplied acute and convalescent COVID-19 samples. Sample material is recorded as cDNA or gDNA derived from T cells, B-cell-depleted T cells, or PBMCs.

Germline V gene lookup returns CDR1 SGHDN and CDR2 FVKESK. J lost 0 bases, V lost 0 bases, and 3 bases had no gene match. The CDR3 extends over 17 amino acids. As originally analysed: Amplification from reference gene primers served as the basis for estimated nucleated cell counts. Only in-frame clones appear in the TCRdb table, and some are missing; sequencing was by immunoSEQ multiplex PCR. The V and J calls and clone size were taken over from that table, and D and trimming were inferred from the DNA. Here the sample spans around 140,000 clones, around nine tenths being singletons. This TCR was sampled from a man aged 70 or older with active COVID-19. Specimen: peripheral blood. V is TRBV14 and J is TRBJ2-7; TRBD1 matches 12 bases. The CDR3 nucleotides are TGTGCCAGCAGCCAAGAGGGACAGGGGGCGGGCTCCTACGAGCAGTACTTC. Its translation: CASSQEGQGAGSYEQYF.